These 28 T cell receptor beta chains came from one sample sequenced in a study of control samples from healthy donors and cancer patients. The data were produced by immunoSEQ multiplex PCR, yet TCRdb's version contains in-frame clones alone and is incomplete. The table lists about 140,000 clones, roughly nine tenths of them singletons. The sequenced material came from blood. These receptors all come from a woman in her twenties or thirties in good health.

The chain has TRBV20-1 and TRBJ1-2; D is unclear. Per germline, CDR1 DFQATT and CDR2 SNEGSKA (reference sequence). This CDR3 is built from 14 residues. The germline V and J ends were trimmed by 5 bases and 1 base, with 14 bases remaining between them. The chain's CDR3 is CSAGAGEDNYGYTF. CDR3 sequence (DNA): TGCAGTGCTGGTGCGGGAGAGGATAACTATGGCTACACCTTC.

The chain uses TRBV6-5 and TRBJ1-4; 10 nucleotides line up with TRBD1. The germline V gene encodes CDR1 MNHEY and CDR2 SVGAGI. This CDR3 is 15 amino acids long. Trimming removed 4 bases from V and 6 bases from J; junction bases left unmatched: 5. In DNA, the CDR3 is TGTGCCAGCAGTTCCCAGACAGGGGGCTATGAAAAACTGTTTTTT. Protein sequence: CASSSQTGGYEKLFF.

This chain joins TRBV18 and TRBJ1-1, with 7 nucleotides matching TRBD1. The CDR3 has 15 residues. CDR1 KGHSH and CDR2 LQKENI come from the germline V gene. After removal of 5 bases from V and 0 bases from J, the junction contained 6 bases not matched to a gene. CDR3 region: CASSYSGQLNTEAFF. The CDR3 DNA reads TGTGCCAGCTCATACTCGGGACAGTTGAACACTGAAGCTTTCTTT.

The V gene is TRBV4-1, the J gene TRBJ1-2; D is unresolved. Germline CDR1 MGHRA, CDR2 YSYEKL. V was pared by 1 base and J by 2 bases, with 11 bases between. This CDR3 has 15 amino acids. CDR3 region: CASSQVYADNYGYTF. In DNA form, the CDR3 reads TGCGCCAGCAGCCAAGTCTACGCAGACAACTATGGCTACACCTTC.

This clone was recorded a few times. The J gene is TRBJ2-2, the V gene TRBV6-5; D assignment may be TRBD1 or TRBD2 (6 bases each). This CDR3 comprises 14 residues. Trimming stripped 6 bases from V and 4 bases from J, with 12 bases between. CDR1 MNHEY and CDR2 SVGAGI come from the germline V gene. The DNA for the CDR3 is TGTGCCAGCAGCAGGGGACTTATCACCGGGGAGCTGTTTTTT. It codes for CASSRGLITGELFF.

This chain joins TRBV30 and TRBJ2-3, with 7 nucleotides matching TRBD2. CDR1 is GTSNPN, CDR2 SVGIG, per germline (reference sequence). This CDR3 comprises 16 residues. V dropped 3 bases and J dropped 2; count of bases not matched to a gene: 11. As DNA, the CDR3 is TGTGCCTGGAGCGGCCACAGGACTAGTGTCACAGATACGCAGTATTTT. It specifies CAWSGHRTSVTDTQYF. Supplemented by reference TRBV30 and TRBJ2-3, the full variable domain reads SQTIHQWPATLVQPVGSPLSLECTVEGTSNPNLYWYRQAAGRGLQLLFYSVGIGQISSEVPQNLSASRPQDRQFILSSKKLLLSDSGFYLCAWSGHRTSVTDTQYFGPGTRLTVL.

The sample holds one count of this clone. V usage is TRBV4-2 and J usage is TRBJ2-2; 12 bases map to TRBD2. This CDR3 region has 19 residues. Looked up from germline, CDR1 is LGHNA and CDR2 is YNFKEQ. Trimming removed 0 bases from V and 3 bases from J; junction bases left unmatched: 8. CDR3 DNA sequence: TGTGCCAGCAGCCAAGAATTAGGGCTAGCGGGAGGGTACACCGGGGAGCTGTTTTTT. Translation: CASSQELGLAGGYTGELFF.

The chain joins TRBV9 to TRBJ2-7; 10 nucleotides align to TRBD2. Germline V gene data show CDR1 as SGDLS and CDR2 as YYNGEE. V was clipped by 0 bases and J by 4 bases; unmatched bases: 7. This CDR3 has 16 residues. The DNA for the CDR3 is TGTGCCAGCAGCGTAGGATCTAGCGGGAGTGGTTACGAGCAGTACTTC. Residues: CASSVGSSGSGYEQYF. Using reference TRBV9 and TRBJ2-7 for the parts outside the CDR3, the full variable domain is DSGVTQTPKHLITATGQRVTLRCSPRSGDLSVYWYQQSLDQGLQFLIQYYNGEERAKGNILERFSAQQFPDLHSELNLSSLELGDSALYFCASSVGSSGSGYEQYFGPGTRLTVT.

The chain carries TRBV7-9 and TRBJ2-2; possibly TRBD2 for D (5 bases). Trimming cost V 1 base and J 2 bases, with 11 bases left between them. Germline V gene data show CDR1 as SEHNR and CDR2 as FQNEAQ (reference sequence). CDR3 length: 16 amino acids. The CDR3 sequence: CASSLGRAVNTGELFF. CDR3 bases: TGTGCCAGCAGCTTAGGACGAGCGGTAAACACCGGGGAGCTGTTTTTT.

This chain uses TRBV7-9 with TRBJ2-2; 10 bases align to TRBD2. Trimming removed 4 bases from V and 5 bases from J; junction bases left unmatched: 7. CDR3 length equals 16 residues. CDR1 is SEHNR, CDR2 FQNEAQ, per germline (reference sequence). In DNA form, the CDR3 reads TGTGCCAGCAGCTCCCAAGCGGGAGGGGCAACCGGGGAGCTGTTTTTT. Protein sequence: CASSSQAGGATGELFF.

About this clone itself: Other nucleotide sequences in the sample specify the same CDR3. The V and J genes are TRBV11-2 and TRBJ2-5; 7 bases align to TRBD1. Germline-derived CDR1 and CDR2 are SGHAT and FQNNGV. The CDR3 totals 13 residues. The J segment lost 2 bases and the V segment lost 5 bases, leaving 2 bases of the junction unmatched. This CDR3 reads CASSRDRQETQYF. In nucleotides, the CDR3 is TGTGCCAGCAGCCGGGACAGACAAGAGACCCAGTACTTC.

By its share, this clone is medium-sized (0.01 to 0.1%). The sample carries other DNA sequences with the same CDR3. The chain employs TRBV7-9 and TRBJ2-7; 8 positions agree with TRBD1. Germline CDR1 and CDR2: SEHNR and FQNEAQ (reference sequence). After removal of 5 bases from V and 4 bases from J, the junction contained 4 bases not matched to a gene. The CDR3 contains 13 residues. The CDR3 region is CASSLQGDYEQYF. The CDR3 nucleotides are TGTGCCAGCAGCCTACAGGGGGATTACGAGCAGTACTTC.

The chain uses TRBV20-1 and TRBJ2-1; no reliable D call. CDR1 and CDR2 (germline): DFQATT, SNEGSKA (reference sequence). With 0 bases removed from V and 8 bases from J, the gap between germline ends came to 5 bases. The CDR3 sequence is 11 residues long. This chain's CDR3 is CSARDMDEQFF. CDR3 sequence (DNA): TGCAGTGCTAGAGATATGGATGAGCAGTTCTTC.

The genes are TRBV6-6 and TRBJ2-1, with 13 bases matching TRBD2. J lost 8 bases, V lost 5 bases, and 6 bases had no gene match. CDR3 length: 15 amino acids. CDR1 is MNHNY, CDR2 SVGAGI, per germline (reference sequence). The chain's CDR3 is CASSRTSGSFYEQFF. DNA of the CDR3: TGTGCCAGCAGTAGGACTAGCGGGAGTTTTTATGAGCAGTTCTTC.

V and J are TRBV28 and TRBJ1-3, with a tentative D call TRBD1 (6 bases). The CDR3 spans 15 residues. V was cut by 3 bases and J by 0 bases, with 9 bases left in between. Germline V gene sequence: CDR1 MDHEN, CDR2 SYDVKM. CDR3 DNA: TGTGCCAGCAGTTTTGGACAGCTCTCTGGAAACACCATATATTTT. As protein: CASSFGQLSGNTIYF.

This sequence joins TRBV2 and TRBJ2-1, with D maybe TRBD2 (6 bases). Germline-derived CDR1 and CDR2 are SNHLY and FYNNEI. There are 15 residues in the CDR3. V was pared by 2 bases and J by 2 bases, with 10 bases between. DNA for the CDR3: TGTGCCAGCAGTGAATCCGGGAGAGCCTACAATGAGCAGTTCTTC. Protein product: CASSESGRAYNEQFF.

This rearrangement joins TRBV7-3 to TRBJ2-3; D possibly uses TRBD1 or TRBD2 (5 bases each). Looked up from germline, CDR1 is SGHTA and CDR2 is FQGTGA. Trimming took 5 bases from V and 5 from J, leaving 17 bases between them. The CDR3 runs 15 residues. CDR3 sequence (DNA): TGTGCCAGCAGCCGGGACGGGGCGCGGGTAGATACGCAGTATTTT. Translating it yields CASSRDGARVDTQYF.

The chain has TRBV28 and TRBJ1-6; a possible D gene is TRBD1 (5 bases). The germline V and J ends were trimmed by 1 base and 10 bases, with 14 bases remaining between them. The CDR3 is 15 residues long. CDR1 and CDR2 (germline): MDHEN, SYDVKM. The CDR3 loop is CASSLLGDNVSPLHF. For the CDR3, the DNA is TGTGCCAGCAGTTTATTGGGGGATAACGTGTCACCCCTCCACTTT.

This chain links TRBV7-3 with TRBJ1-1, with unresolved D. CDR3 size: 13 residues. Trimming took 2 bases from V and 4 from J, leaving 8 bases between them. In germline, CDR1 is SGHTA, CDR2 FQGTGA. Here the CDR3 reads CASSLVRTTEAFF. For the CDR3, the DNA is TGTGCCAGCAGCTTAGTCAGAACCACTGAAGCTTTCTTT.

In DNA, the CDR3 is TGTGCCAGCAGCCCCAGACTAGCGGGAGGAACTCTAGCCAAAAACATTCAGTACTTC. Its protein is CASSPRLAGGTLAKNIQYF. The V gene is TRBV7-6, the J gene TRBJ2-4; 13 nucleotides agree with TRBD2. The CDR3 length is 19 residues. Germline V gene data show CDR1 as SGHVS and CDR2 as FNYEAQ. Unmatched junction bases numbered 10, after V lost 5 bases and J lost 0 bases.

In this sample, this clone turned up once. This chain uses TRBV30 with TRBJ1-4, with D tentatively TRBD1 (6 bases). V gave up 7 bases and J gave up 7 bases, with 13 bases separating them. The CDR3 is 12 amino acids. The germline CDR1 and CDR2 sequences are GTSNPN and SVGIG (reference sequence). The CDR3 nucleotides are TGTGCCTTTACAGGGAAGGTTGAAAAACTGTTTTTT. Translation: CAFTGKVEKLFF.

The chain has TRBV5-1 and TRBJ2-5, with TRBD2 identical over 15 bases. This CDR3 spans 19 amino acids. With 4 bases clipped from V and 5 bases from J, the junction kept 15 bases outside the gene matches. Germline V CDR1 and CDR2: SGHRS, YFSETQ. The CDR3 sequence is CASSLGRTSGRAFSETQYF. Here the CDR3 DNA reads TGCGCCAGCAGCCTAGGACGGACTAGCGGGAGGGCCTTTTCGGAGACCCAGTACTTC.

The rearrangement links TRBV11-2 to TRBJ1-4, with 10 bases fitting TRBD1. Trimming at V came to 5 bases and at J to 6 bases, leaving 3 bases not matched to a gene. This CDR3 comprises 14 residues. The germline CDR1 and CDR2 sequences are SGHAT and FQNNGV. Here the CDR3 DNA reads TGTGCCAGCAGCCCGGGACAGGGGTATGAAAAACTGTTTTTT. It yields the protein CASSPGQGYEKLFF.

CDR3: CASSSLAGGAETQYF. In nucleotides, the CDR3 is TGTGCCAGCAGCTCTCTAGCGGGAGGAGCGGAGACCCAGTACTTC. The chain uses TRBV28 and TRBJ2-5, with TRBD2 matching over 11 bases. Losses at the gene ends were 6 bases for V and 5 bases for J; bases not matched to a gene: 8. Germline-derived CDR1 and CDR2 are MDHEN and SYDVKM. The CDR3 is made up of 15 amino acids.

CDR3: CASTQLMGLDGVGDTQYF. DNA for the CDR3: TGTGCCAGCACGCAACTCATGGGACTAGATGGGGTGGGGGATACGCAGTATTTT. This chain joins TRBV28 and TRBJ2-3; 8 nucleotides align to TRBD2. The germline V gene encodes CDR1 MDHEN and CDR2 SYDVKM. CDR3 length: 18 amino acids. The V segment lost 7 bases and the J segment 6 bases; nucleotides outside the gene matches: 21.

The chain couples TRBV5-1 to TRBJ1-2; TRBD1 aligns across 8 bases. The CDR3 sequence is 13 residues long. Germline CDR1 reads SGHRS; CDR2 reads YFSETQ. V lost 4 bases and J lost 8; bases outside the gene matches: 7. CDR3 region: CASSDTGGKGYTF. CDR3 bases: TGCGCCAGCAGCGACACAGGGGGGAAAGGCTACACCTTC.

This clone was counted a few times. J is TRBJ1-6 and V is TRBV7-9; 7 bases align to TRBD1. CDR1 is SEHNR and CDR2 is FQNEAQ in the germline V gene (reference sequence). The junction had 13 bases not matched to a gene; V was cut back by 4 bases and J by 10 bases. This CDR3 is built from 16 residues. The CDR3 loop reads CASSSLRTGLRSPLHF. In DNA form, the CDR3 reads TGTGCCAGCAGCTCACTTCGGACAGGCCTGAGGTCACCCCTCCACTTT.

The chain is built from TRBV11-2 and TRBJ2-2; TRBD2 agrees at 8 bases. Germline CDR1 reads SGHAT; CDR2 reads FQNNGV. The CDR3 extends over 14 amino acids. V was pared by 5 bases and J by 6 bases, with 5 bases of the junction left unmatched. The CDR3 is CASSRGGTAGELFF. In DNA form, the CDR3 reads TGTGCCAGCAGCCGGGGGGGAACGGCCGGGGAGCTGTTTTTT.